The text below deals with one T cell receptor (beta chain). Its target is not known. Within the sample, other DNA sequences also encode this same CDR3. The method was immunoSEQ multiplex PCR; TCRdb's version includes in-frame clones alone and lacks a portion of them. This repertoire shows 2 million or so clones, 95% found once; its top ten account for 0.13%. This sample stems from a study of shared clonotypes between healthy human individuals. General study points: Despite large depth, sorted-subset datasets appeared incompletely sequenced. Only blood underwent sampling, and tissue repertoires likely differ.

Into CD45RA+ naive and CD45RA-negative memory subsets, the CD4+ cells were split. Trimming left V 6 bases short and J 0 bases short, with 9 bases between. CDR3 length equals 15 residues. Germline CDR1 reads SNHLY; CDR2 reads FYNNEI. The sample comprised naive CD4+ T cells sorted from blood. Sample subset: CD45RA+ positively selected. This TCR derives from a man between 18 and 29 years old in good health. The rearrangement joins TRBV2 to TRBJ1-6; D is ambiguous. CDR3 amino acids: CASSGESSYNSPLHF. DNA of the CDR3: TGTGCCAGCAGCGGTGAGAGCTCCTATAATTCACCCCTCCACTTT.